What follows are 22 T cell receptor beta chains derived from one specimen sequenced in a study of T cells in Graves' hyperthyroidism and ophthalmopathy (dated by TCRdb to about 2019). Library prep was done by multiplex PCR. The sequencing machine was an Illumina HiSeq 2000. The TCR beta CDR3 regions were amplified from the RNA transcripts. A first-round RT-PCR of the TCR CDR3 used the HTBI primer set with the Qiagen OneStep RT-PCR kit. TCRdb handled the public reads itself, with Q25 trimming in fastp and clone calling in MiXCR, and kept productive beta chains. Each record represents a unique CDR3 protein, reported with the most common genes and DNA among its rows. The sample table holds about 420,000 distinct CDR3 sequences, of which roughly 13% were seen once. The biggest ten clones account for roughly 4.8% of the sample. Source material: blood. These receptors came from a young woman with Graves' hyperthyroidism.

The CDR3 nucleotides read TGTGCCAGCAGCTCAGGGACCGCTGCCTACGAGCAGTACTTC. Residues: CASSSGTAAYEQYF. This chain links TRBV5-4 with TRBJ2-7, with D perhaps assigned TRBD1 or TRBD2 (5 bases each). Germline values: CDR1 SGHNT, CDR2 YYREEE (reference sequence). The CDR3 totals 14 residues. Trimming took 3 bases from V and 2 from J, leaving 12 bases between them.

In regard to this clonotype: It may be a read error: a sequence one base away is much more abundant. The chain links TRBV5-1 to TRBJ2-7, with a weak D call TRBD1 (5 bases). V shed 0 bases and J shed 7 bases, with 17 bases lying between them. The germline gives CDR1 SGHRS, CDR2 YFSETQ. The CDR3 extends over 15 amino acids. The CDR3 coding sequence is TGCGCCAGCAGCTTGGGGTCAGGGTCCCACTATGAGCAGTACTTC. Its protein product is CASSLGSGSHYEQYF.

This clonotype occurred many times. J is TRBJ2-7 and V is TRBV28; tentative D call: TRBD1 (6 bases). Trimming stripped 1 base from V and 4 bases from J, with 11 bases between. The CDR3 covers 14 residues. Germline V gives CDR1 MDHEN, CDR2 SYDVKM. The CDR3 protein is CASSLSAGAYEQYF. CDR3 nucleotides: TGTGCCAGCAGTTTATCGGCAGGGGCGTACGAGCAGTACTTC. Looking up the rest from reference TRBV28 and TRBJ2-7 gives the full variable domain: DVKVTQSSRYLVKRTGEKVFLECVQDMDHENMFWYRQDPGLGLRLIYFSYDVKMKEKGDIPEGYSVSREKKERFSLILESASTNQTSMYLCASSLSAGAYEQYFGPGTRLTVT.

This clonotype appeared many times. J is TRBJ1-1 and V is TRBV5-1; the match to TRBD1 covers 7 bases. J lost 6 bases, V lost 4 bases, and 9 bases had no gene match. The germline V gene has CDR1 SGHRS and CDR2 YFSETQ. The CDR3 is made up of 14 amino acids. CDR3 loop: CASSVDRAISEAFF. CDR3 bases: TGCGCCAGCAGCGTCGACAGGGCAATCTCTGAAGCTTTCTTT.

The chain recombines TRBV12-3 or TRBV12-4 with TRBJ1-2; unclear D gene. The V gene lost 4 bases and the J gene lost 4 bases, with 7 bases spanning the gap. The length of the CDR3 is 12 residues. The CDR3 nucleotides read TGTGCCAGCAGTTCGAGTGGCTATGGCTACACCTTC. Protein: CASSSSGYGYTF.

V and J are TRBV12-3 or TRBV12-4 and TRBJ2-5; TRBD1 aligns across 8 bases. The trim removed 4 bases at V and 2 bases at J, leaving 21 bases unmatched. The CDR3 contains 20 residues. CDR3 sequence: CASSSLDRESGSPQQETQYF. In DNA, the CDR3 is TGTGCCAGCAGTTCCCTGGACAGGGAGTCCGGATCTCCACAGCAAGAGACCCAGTACTTC.

V is TRBV4-3 and J is TRBJ2-7; 9 bases are a match to TRBD2. CDR3 length: 14 amino acids. Germline trimming cut 1 base from V and 7 bases from J; bases unmatched to any gene: 5. The germline V gene encodes CDR1 LGHNA and CDR2 YSLEER. In nucleotides, the CDR3 is TGCGCCAGCAGCCAAGCCCGCGGGAGGGGGGAGCAGTACTTC. This encodes CASSQARGRGEQYF.

This clonotype was detected a few times. The chain has TRBV2 and TRBJ1-1; D possibly corresponds to TRBD1 (5 bases). CDR1 and CDR2 (germline): SNHLY, FYNNEI. V was trimmed by 8 bases and J by 6 bases, leaving 19 bases between them. There are 14 residues in the CDR3. The CDR3 reads CASGNDWGLSEAFF. Written as DNA, the CDR3 is TGTGCCAGCGGCAATGATTGGGGGTTGTCTGAAGCTTTCTTT.

This clonotype was recorded at least ten times. The chain couples TRBV14 to TRBJ1-2, with 9 bases lining up with TRBD1. The CDR3 runs 13 residues. The germline V gene has CDR1 SGHDN and CDR2 FVKESK. With 6 bases clipped from V and 2 bases from J, the junction kept 1 base outside the gene matches. CDR3 bases: TGTGCCAGCAGAGGACAGGGGAACTATGGCTACACCTTC. Translating it yields CASRGQGNYGYTF.

The CDR3 loop reads CASSPGRGSEETQYF. The CDR3 bases are TGTGCCAGCAGCCCGGGCCGGGGGTCGGAAGAGACCCAGTACTTC. The chain is built from TRBV6-2 or TRBV6-3 and TRBJ2-5; perhaps TRBD2 as D (6 bases). CDR1 and CDR2 (germline): MNHEY, SVGEGT. V lost 6 bases to trimming and J lost 3 bases, with 17 bases between them. This CDR3 region has 15 residues.

There are many counts of this clonotype. The rearrangement uses TRBV2 and TRBJ2-1; 10 bases agree with TRBD2. Germline CDR1 and CDR2: SNHLY and FYNNEI. The CDR3 length is 17 residues. Germline trimming cut 5 bases from V and 4 bases from J; bases unmatched to any gene: 11. CDR3 amino acids: CASSPLAGAHLYNEQFF. Here the CDR3 DNA reads TGTGCCAGCAGTCCTCTAGCGGGAGCGCACCTTTACAATGAGCAGTTCTTC.

The V call is TRBV2, the J call TRBJ2-3; 11 bases fit TRBD2. The V and J ends lost 8 bases and 2 bases, in that order; junction bases with no gene match: 6. Germline V gene sequence: CDR1 SNHLY, CDR2 FYNNEI. The CDR3 totals 15 residues. The CDR3 loop is CASGVAGGATDTQYF. In DNA form, the CDR3 reads TGTGCCAGCGGTGTAGCGGGAGGGGCCACAGATACGCAGTATTTT.

The sample holds many counts of this clonotype. This chain uses TRBV5-1 with TRBJ1-2; TRBD1 matches 10 bases. The germline V gene has CDR1 SGHRS and CDR2 YFSETQ. CDR3 length: 14 residues. V shed 0 bases and J 6 bases; nucleotides not matched to a gene: 2. CDR3 sequence: CASSLGQGANGYTF. Written as DNA, the CDR3 is TGCGCCAGCAGCTTGGGACAGGGGGCGAATGGCTACACCTTC. The variable domain in full, completed from reference TRBV5-1 and TRBJ1-2, reads KAGVTQTPRYLIKTRGQQVTLSCSPISGHRSVSWYQQTPGQGLQFLFEYFSETQRNKGNFPGRFSGRQFSNSRSEMNVSTLELGDSALYLCASSLGQGANGYTFGSGTRLTVV.

This clonotype was picked up many times. The rearrangement links TRBV6-1 to TRBJ1-5, with D uncertain. CDR1 is MNHNS and CDR2 is SASEGT in the germline V gene. The CDR3 loop spans 16 amino acids. Trimming pared 5 bases from V and 5 bases from J, leaving 19 bases between. The CDR3 here is CASSPRSGEPDQPQHF. The CDR3, as DNA: TGTGCCAGCAGTCCCCGGAGCGGGGAACCCGATCAGCCCCAGCATTTT.

Many counts were recorded for this clonotype. The chain carries TRBV7-2 and TRBJ1-2; the match to TRBD1 covers 7 bases. The CDR3 sequence is 13 residues long. Unmatched junction bases numbered 4, after V lost 5 bases and J lost 4 bases. The germline gives CDR1 SGHTA, CDR2 FQGNSA. CDR3 sequence (DNA): TGTGCCAGCAGCCTAGGACAGGTCTATGGCTACACCTTC. Amino acid sequence: CASSLGQVYGYTF.

The chain is built from TRBV20-1 and TRBJ1-5; D is unclear. Germline CDR1 and CDR2: DFQATT and SNEGSKA (reference sequence). The CDR3 consists of 14 residues. The V end was cut by 0 bases, the J end by 3 bases, with 9 bases between. The DNA of the CDR3 is TGCAGTGCTAGAGATCCGTCCGCCAATCAGCCCCAGCATTTT. Its protein is CSARDPSANQPQHF.

This clonotype occurred a few times. V gene TRBV5-1 combines with J gene TRBJ2-5; 11 nucleotides align to TRBD2. The CDR3 spans 16 residues. V lost 3 bases, J lost 2 bases, and 6 bases stayed unmatched. CDR1 and CDR2 from the germline V gene are SGHRS and YFSETQ. The DNA for the CDR3 is TGCGCCAGCAGCTCCGGACTAGCGGGTACTCAAGAGACCCAGTACTTC. This translates into CASSSGLAGTQETQYF.

This rearrangement joins TRBV2 to TRBJ1-1; D ambiguous. This CDR3 is 13 amino acids long. Trimming stripped 0 bases from V and 11 bases from J, with 13 bases between. Germline V gene lookup returns CDR1 SNHLY and CDR2 FYNNEI. CDR3 sequence: CASSEARLSGAFF. The DNA of the CDR3 is TGTGCCAGCAGTGAAGCACGGCTAAGTGGGGCTTTCTTT.

This rearrangement joins TRBV10-3 to TRBJ2-2, with TRBD2 identical over 7 bases. Per the germline V gene, CDR1 is ENHRY and CDR2 is SYGVKD. The CDR3 totals 15 residues. The V segment lost 5 bases and the J segment 0 bases; nucleotides outside the gene matches: 3. The CDR3 reads CAISSGGANTGELFF. CDR3 nucleotides: TGTGCCATCAGTAGTGGGGGGGCGAACACCGGGGAGCTGTTTTTT.

This clonotype was detected ten times or more. The V call is TRBV5-1, the J call TRBJ2-7; no firm D call. This CDR3 is built from 14 residues. Per germline, CDR1 SGHRS and CDR2 YFSETQ. V was trimmed by 0 bases and J by 4 bases, leaving 11 bases between them. In nucleotides, the CDR3 is TGCGCCAGCAGCTTGGCGGAGACGGATTACGAGCAGTACTTC. Translation gives CASSLAETDYEQYF.

The chain recombines TRBV7-2 with TRBJ2-7; 9 nucleotides match TRBD1. The germline CDR1 and CDR2 sequences are SGHTA and FQGNSA. V was pared by 4 bases and J by 3 bases, with 4 bases of the junction left unmatched. The CDR3 loop spans 14 amino acids. This CDR3 is CASSYRTGDYEQYF. CDR3 nucleotides: TGTGCCAGCAGCTACCGGACAGGGGACTACGAGCAGTACTTC. The complete variable domain, with remaining parts taken from reference TRBV7-2 and TRBJ2-7, reads GAGVSQSPSNKVTEKGKDVELRCDPISGHTALYWYRQSLGQGLEFLIYFQGNSAPDKSGLPSDRFSAERTGGSVSTLTIQRTQQEDSAVYLCASSYRTGDYEQYFGPGTRLTVT.

The CDR3 nucleotides are TGTGCCAGCAGCTCTATGATACCCAGTGGTGTCGATACGCAGTATTTT. Protein product: CASSSMIPSGVDTQYF. The V gene is TRBV11-2, the J gene TRBJ2-3; D is unresolved. The CDR3 spans 16 residues. Between the trimmed V and J ends, which lost 4 bases and 6 bases, there was a span of 20 bases. The germline CDR1 and CDR2 sequences are SGHAT and FQNNGV.